The 25 T cell receptor beta chains given below trace back to one sample, sequenced in a study of T cells after yellow fever vaccination. TCRdb processed the 5' RACE reads anew with MiXCR; each CDR3 protein has one entry. The table has about 320,000 distinct CDR3 sequences, roughly 4.3% seen once. This specimen was PBMCs, taken 15 days after the yellow fever booster vaccination. Receptors originate from a man aged 18 to 30 who received the YFV17D yellow fever vaccine.

This clonotype was seen a handful of times. J is TRBJ1-1 and V is TRBV27; D may be TRBD1 (6 bases). The CDR3 length is 21 residues. Germline-derived CDR1 and CDR2 are MNHEY and SMNVEV (reference sequence). Trimming stripped 6 bases from V and 1 base from J, with 33 bases between. CDR3 region: CASSWAQQGLRVRLENTEAFF. The CDR3 coding sequence is TGTGCCAGCAGCTGGGCCCAACAGGGACTAAGGGTTCGATTAGAGAACACTGAAGCTTTCTTT.

V gene TRBV6-2 or TRBV6-3 combines with J gene TRBJ2-7; D gene uncertain. Germline loops: CDR1 MNHEY, CDR2 SVGEGT. This CDR3 is 13 amino acids long. V was shortened by 10 bases and J by 2 bases, with 15 bases between the two germline ends. The CDR3 coding sequence is TGTGCCACCTCTTGGAACAGAGCCTACGAGCAGTACTTC. Translating it yields CATSWNRAYEQYF.

In this sample, this clonotype turned up many times. This sequence joins TRBV12-3 or TRBV12-4 and TRBJ2-7; TRBD1 agrees at 8 bases. CDR3 length equals 14 residues. The J segment lost 3 bases and the V segment lost 5 bases, leaving 6 bases of the junction unmatched. CDR3 in DNA: TGTGCCAGCAGTGCAGGGGGCGCGGGCTACGAGCAGTACGTC. Translated: CASSAGGAGYEQYV.

In this sample, this clonotype turned up a few times. The chain carries TRBV6-2 or TRBV6-3 and TRBJ2-6; D might be TRBD1 (5 bases). CDR1 is MNHEY and CDR2 is SVGEGT in the germline V gene. V was trimmed by 1 base and J by 2 bases, leaving 15 bases between them. This CDR3 contains 18 residues. CDR3 nucleotide sequence: TGTGCCAGCAGTTACTTCAGGGTGCTGAGGCCTGGGGCCAACGTCCTGACTTTC. Translation gives CASSYFRVLRPGANVLTF.

This clonotype has only a few counts. This chain links TRBV6-5 with TRBJ2-2; 11 bases align to TRBD2. The germline CDR1 and CDR2 sequences are MNHEY and SVGAGI. V was clipped by 0 bases and J by 2 bases; unmatched bases: 2. The CDR3 runs to 17 residues. The CDR3: CASSYSGLAANTGELFF. CDR3 in DNA: TGTGCCAGCAGTTACTCGGGACTAGCGGCAAACACCGGGGAGCTGTTTTTT.

The rearrangement joins TRBV5-1 to TRBJ2-3; the D gene is possibly TRBD2 (6 bases). The CDR3 consists of 13 residues. V lost 0 bases to trimming and J lost 14 bases, with 16 bases between them. Germline-derived CDR1 and CDR2 are SGHRS and YFSETQ. The CDR3 reads CASSLASGRGMYF. DNA of the CDR3: TGCGCCAGCAGCTTGGCCTCTGGGCGGGGAATGTATTTT.

This clonotype was seen only a few times. The V call is TRBV6-5, the J call TRBJ1-6; no clear D. The CDR3 sequence is 14 residues long. V gave up 2 bases and J gave up 7 bases, with 9 bases separating them. Germline lookup yields CDR1 MNHEY and CDR2 SVGAGI. The CDR3 DNA reads TGTGCCAGCAGTTACGCCTGGCAGAATTCACCCCTCCACTTT. The encoded protein is CASSYAWQNSPLHF.

This clonotype was recorded a few times. This chain joins TRBV6-6 and TRBJ1-4; TRBD1 is a possible D gene (5 bases). CDR1 is MNHNY and CDR2 is SVGAGI in the germline V gene (reference sequence). Trimming left V 10 bases short and J 8 bases short, with 23 bases between. This CDR3 region has 15 residues. The CDR3 region is CATDEPGTAGEKLFF. DNA for the CDR3: TGTGCCACCGATGAACCCGGGACCGCGGGCGAAAAACTGTTTTTT.

This clonotype was seen ten or more times. V is TRBV7-8 and J is TRBJ2-1; the match to TRBD2 covers 8 bases. Germline V gives CDR1 SGHVS, CDR2 FQNEAQ. V gave up 2 bases and J gave up 7 bases; unmatched junction bases: 7. This CDR3 comprises 15 residues. The CDR3 sequence is CASSLTRGGWNEQFF. CDR3 DNA sequence: TGTGCCAGCAGCTTAACCCGGGGGGGCTGGAATGAGCAGTTCTTC.

This clonotype came up a few times. V gene TRBV5-4 combines with J gene TRBJ2-3, with a possible D match to TRBD2 (6 bases). CDR1 and CDR2 (germline): SGHNT, YYREEE (reference sequence). The CDR3 has 15 residues. V gave up 6 bases and J gave up 2 bases, with 16 bases separating them. CDR3 in DNA: TGTGCCAGCAACCCTGGAGGGGTTCTCACAGATACGCAGTATTTT. Its protein product is CASNPGGVLTDTQYF. Combining the CDR3 with reference TRBV5-4 and TRBJ2-3 gives the whole variable domain ETGVTQSPTHLIKTRGQQVTLRCSSQSGHNTVSWYQQALGQGPQFIFQYYREEENGRGNFPPRFSGLQFPNYSSELNVNALELDDSALYLCASNPGGVLTDTQYFGPGTRLTVL.

The V and J genes are TRBV20-1 and TRBJ1-1; 8 nucleotides match TRBD1. With V trimmed by 5 bases and J by 6 bases, 14 bases remained unmatched. The CDR3 contains 15 residues. Germline V gene sequence: CDR1 DFQATT, CDR2 SNEGSKA (reference sequence). The CDR3 nucleotides are TGCAGTGCTCCGCAAACGGCAGGGGGCTTTGCTGAAGCTTTCTTT. It is translated as CSAPQTAGGFAEAFF.

This clonotype was observed many times. The chain has TRBV4-3 and TRBJ2-7; 8 bases map to TRBD1. The CDR3 length is 14 residues. Trimming cost V 2 bases and J 5 bases; bases outside gene matches: 5. Germline loops: CDR1 LGHNA, CDR2 YSLEER. CDR3 sequence reads: CASSQWTGSDEQYF. The CDR3 nucleotides are TGCGCCAGCAGCCAATGGACAGGGTCAGACGAGCAGTACTTC.

This clonotype has a handful of counts. The gene calls are TRBV3-1 and TRBJ1-6, with a weak D call TRBD1 (6 bases). CDR3 length: 14 residues. Germline CDR1 is LGHDT and CDR2 is YNNKEL (reference sequence). V lost 6 bases to trimming and J lost 7 bases, with 13 bases between them. CDR3 protein: CASSHGQLNSPLHF. CDR3 nucleotides: TGTGCCAGCAGTCATGGACAGTTAAATTCACCCCTCCACTTT. Supplemented by reference TRBV3-1 and TRBJ1-6, the full variable domain reads DTAVSQTPKYLVTQMGNDKSIKCEQNLGHDTMYWYKQDSKKFLKIMFSYNNKELIINETVPNRFSPKSPDKAHLNLHINSLELGDSAVYFCASSHGQLNSPLHFGNGTRLTVT.

There are a few counts of this clonotype. The V gene is TRBV5-4, the J gene TRBJ2-3, with 12 bases matching TRBD2. The ends lost 4 bases at V and 0 bases at J; junction bases unmatched: 9. CDR1 is SGHNT and CDR2 is YYREEE in the germline V gene (reference sequence). This CDR3 has 18 amino acids. The CDR3 loop is CASSDWSSGGESTDTQYF. In DNA form, the CDR3 reads TGTGCCAGCAGCGACTGGTCTAGCGGGGGGGAAAGCACAGATACGCAGTATTTT. Complete variable domain (other parts from reference TRBV5-4 and TRBJ2-3): ETGVTQSPTHLIKTRGQQVTLRCSSQSGHNTVSWYQQALGQGPQFIFQYYREEENGRGNFPPRFSGLQFPNYSSELNVNALELDDSALYLCASSDWSSGGESTDTQYFGPGTRLTVL.

The CDR3, as DNA: TGTGCCTGGAGTTCGGGTGCCTATGGCTACACCTTC. Its translation: CAWSSGAYGYTF. The chain uses TRBV30 and TRBJ1-2; D is ambiguous. CDR3 length equals 12 residues. Trimming removed 2 bases from V and 4 bases from J, with 8 bases in between. CDR1 and CDR2 from the germline V gene are GTSNPN and SVGIG (reference sequence).

The table lists this clonotype with many counts. The rearrangement uses TRBV5-5 and TRBJ1-4; D might be TRBD1 (5 bases). The CDR3 loop spans 15 amino acids. The V gene's germline CDR1 is SGHKS and CDR2 YYEKEE (reference sequence). Between the trimmed V and J ends, which lost 2 bases and 2 bases, there was a span of 10 bases. The CDR3: CASSFSRATNEKLFF. CDR3 DNA: TGTGCCAGCAGCTTCTCCAGGGCTACTAATGAAAAACTGTTTTTT.

The rearrangement joins TRBV7-2 to TRBJ2-3; 8 nucleotides agree with TRBD2. Germline CDR1 reads SGHTA; CDR2 reads FQGNSA. V was pared by 5 bases and J by 5 bases, with 12 bases of the junction left unmatched. CDR3 length equals 16 residues. The CDR3 bases are TGTGCCAGCAGCAACCAACCCGGGGGGGTTCGAGATACGCAGTATTTT. Protein: CASSNQPGGVRDTQYF. Full variable domain (missing parts from reference TRBV7-2 and TRBJ2-3): GAGVSQSPSNKVTEKGKDVELRCDPISGHTALYWYRQSLGQGLEFLIYFQGNSAPDKSGLPSDRFSAERTGGSVSTLTIQRTQQEDSAVYLCASSNQPGGVRDTQYFGPGTRLTVL.

This clonotype was seen repeatedly, ten times or more. This chain uses TRBV6-5 with TRBJ2-5; 11 bases agree with TRBD2. Trimming took 6 bases from V and 3 from J; bases not matched to a gene: 12. Germline V CDR1 and CDR2: MNHEY, SVGAGI. There are 17 residues in the CDR3. CDR3 loop: CASSPIAGGPFEETQYF. As DNA, the CDR3 is TGTGCCAGCAGCCCTATAGCGGGGGGGCCCTTTGAAGAGACCCAGTACTTC.

The chain uses TRBV10-3 and TRBJ1-2; TRBD1 might be the D (5 bases). V was shortened by 4 bases and J by 4 bases, with 19 bases between the two germline ends. The CDR3 has 16 residues. CDR1 is ENHRY and CDR2 is SYGVKD in the germline V gene. CDR3 amino acids: CAISGGDSPLAYGYTF. For the CDR3, the DNA is TGTGCCATCAGTGGGGGGGATTCCCCCTTGGCCTATGGCTACACCTTC.

This clonotype was seen at least ten times. The chain links TRBV29-1 to TRBJ2-1; TRBD2 agrees at 8 bases. Germline V gene lookup returns CDR1 SQVTM and CDR2 ANQGSEA. The CDR3 spans 12 residues. Trimming at V came to 4 bases and at J to 10 bases, leaving 6 bases not matched to a gene. For the CDR3, the DNA is TGCAGCGTTGTCGGGGGGGTTATAGAGCAGTTCTTC. It yields the protein CSVVGGVIEQFF.

This clonotype was observed a few times. V gene TRBV3-1 combines with J gene TRBJ1-1; 8 bases match TRBD1. CDR3 length: 18 amino acids. Unmatched junction bases numbered 18, after V lost 4 bases and J lost 5 bases. Germline V gene data show CDR1 as LGHDT and CDR2 as YNNKEL (reference sequence). CDR3 DNA sequence: TGTGCCAGCAGCCCCCGCAAGATAGGCAGGGGGCTGGGGACTGAAGCTTTCTTT. This codes for CASSPRKIGRGLGTEAFF.

In its sample, this clonotype was seen many times. This chain uses TRBV27 with TRBJ2-5, with TRBD2 identical over 11 bases. The V gene end was trimmed by 5 bases and the J gene end by 1 base; junction bases not matched to a gene: 9. This CDR3 contains 17 residues. Germline V gives CDR1 MNHEY, CDR2 SMNVEV (reference sequence). DNA of the CDR3: TGTGCCAGCAGTGGAGGACTGACTAGCGGGGTCCAAGAGACCCAGTACTTC. Residues: CASSGGLTSGVQETQYF.

Only a few counts were recorded for this clonotype. This sequence joins TRBV5-1 and TRBJ2-6; 9 nucleotides line up with TRBD1. The junction had 6 bases not matched to a gene; V was cut back by 4 bases and J by 1 base. Germline-derived CDR1 and CDR2 are SGHRS and YFSETQ. This CDR3 spans 17 amino acids. The CDR3 bases are TGCGCCAGCAGCGCCGGGACAGGGAGGTCTGGGGCCAACGTCCTGACTTTC. It yields the protein CASSAGTGRSGANVLTF.

This clonotype was recorded at least ten times. V gene TRBV11-2 combines with J gene TRBJ2-7; 14 bases align to TRBD2. V lost 4 bases, J lost 6 bases, and 8 bases stayed unmatched. The CDR3 is 16 residues long. Germline loops: CDR1 SGHAT, CDR2 FQNNGV. The CDR3 coding sequence is TGTGCCAGCAGCTATCCGGGACTAGCGGGGGTAGTCGAGCAGTACTTC. Encoded protein: CASSYPGLAGVVEQYF.

This clonotype was detected many times. The chain is built from TRBV6-2 or TRBV6-3 and TRBJ2-7; tentatively, D is TRBD1 (5 bases). This CDR3 region has 14 residues. Per the germline V gene, CDR1 is MNHEY and CDR2 is SVGEGT. V lost 6 bases, J lost 6 bases, and 18 bases lay in between. Written as DNA, the CDR3 is TGTGCCAGCAGGCCAGCAGGGCAGGCCCGCGAGCAGTACTTC. Its translation: CASRPAGQAREQYF.